This T cell receptor beta chain derives from a study of neurological immune-mediated disorders. TCRdb re-derived calls from the 5' RACE reads in MiXCR, one entry per CDR3 protein. Altogether 25,000 to 30,000 distinct CDR3 sequences are present, about a sixth being singletons, with the ten largest covering roughly 4.5%. The CDR3 contains 14 residues. The V and J ends lost 2 bases and 4 bases respectively, with 11 bases between them. Germline loops: CDR1 MNHEY, CDR2 SVGEGT. This clonotype has at least ten counts. Time point given: technical triplicate 3. Sequencing was carried out using CD4+ T cells from blood. This TCR derives from a female donor with HTLV-1-associated myelopathy (HAM/TSP). The chain is built from TRBV6-2 or TRBV6-3 and TRBJ2-5; TRBD2 is a possible D gene (7 bases). CDR3 amino acids: CASSYRRGGETQYF. The CDR3, as DNA: TGTGCCAGCAGTTACCGGAGGGGGGGAGAGACCCAGTACTTC.